This note documents a single T cell receptor beta chain sequence. Its antigen is unknown. These data come from a study of Ad26.COV2.S vaccination and SARS-CoV-2 variants. Study conclusions and caveats: Comparability of non-spike TCR breadth was observed across vaccine and placebo recipients. Spike-specific TCR breadth was greater after Ad26.COV2.S than placebo. Breadth and depth estimates from TCRs may understate total T cell responses. Following vaccination, spike-specific CD8+ and CD4+ T cell responses reportedly exhibited substantial breadth.

Assay: immunoSEQ multiplex PCR; the TCRdb copy retains only in-frame clones and omits some. The sample contains some 39,000 clones, 83% of which appear only once. Sequenced here: peripheral blood, sampled after recovery from COVID-19. This TCR was sampled from a human donor who had recovered from COVID-19.

The chain's CDR3 is CASSLVGVRGTEAFF. The DNA for the CDR3 is TGCGCCAGCAGCTTGGTGGGGGTCCGGGGCACTGAAGCTTTCTTT. The genes are TRBV5-1 and TRBJ1-1, with a possible D match to TRBD1 (5 bases). The V end lost 0 bases, the J end lost 4 bases, and 13 bases lay between the germline ends. The germline gives CDR1 SGHRS, CDR2 YFSETQ. The CDR3 is 15 residues long.